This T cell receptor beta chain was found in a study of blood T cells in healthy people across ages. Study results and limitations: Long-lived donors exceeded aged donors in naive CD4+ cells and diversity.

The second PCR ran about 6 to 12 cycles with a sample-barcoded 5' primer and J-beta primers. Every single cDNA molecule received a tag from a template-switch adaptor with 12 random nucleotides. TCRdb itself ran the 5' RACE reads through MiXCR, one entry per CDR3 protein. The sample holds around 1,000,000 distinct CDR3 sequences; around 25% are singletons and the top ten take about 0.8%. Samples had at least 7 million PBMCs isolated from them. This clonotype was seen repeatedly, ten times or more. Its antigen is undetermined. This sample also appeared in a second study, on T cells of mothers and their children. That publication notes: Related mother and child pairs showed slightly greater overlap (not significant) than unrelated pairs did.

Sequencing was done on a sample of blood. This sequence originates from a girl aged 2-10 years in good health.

CDR3: CASSFRTAQETQYF. As DNA, the CDR3 is TGCGCCAGCAGCTTCAGGACTGCTCAAGAGACCCAGTACTTC. The V call is TRBV5-1, the J call TRBJ2-5; maybe TRBD2 (5 bases). V lost 2 bases, J lost 2 bases, and 10 bases lay in between. CDR1 is SGHRS, CDR2 YFSETQ, per germline. The CDR3 sequence is 14 residues long.